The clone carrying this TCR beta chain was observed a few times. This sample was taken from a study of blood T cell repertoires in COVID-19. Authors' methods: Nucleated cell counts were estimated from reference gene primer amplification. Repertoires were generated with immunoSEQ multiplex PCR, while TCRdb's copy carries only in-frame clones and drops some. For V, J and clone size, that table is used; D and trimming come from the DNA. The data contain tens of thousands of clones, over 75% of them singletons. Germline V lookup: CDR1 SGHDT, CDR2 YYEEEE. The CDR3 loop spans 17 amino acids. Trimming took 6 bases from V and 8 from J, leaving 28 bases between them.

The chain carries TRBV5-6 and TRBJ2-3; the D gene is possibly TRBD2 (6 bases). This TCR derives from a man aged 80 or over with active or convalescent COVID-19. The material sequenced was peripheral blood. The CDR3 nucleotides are TGTGCCAGCACCCCAGCCTCGGTGGACTACCGAGGCGGTACGCAGTATTTT. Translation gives CASTPASVDYRGGTQYF.